The present entry profiles one T cell receptor beta chain with its context. Here immunoSEQ multiplex PCR was the method, and the copy in TCRdb shows in-frame clones only, minus some. The table records approximately 200,000 clones, more than 75% of them present only once. The CDR3 runs to 15 residues. The germline V gene has CDR1 SGDLS and CDR2 YYNGEE. V was clipped by 2 bases and J by 4 bases; unmatched bases: 6. This sample is part of a study of blood T cell repertoires in COVID-19. Sequencing input: peripheral blood. The V gene is TRBV9, the J gene TRBJ1-1; 9 bases map to TRBD1. This clonotype originated in a person aged 65-85 years with COVID-19, enrolled during active disease. The CDR3: CASSVDRGFGTEAFF. CDR3 bases: TGTGCCAGCAGCGTCGACAGGGGGTTTGGCACTGAAGCTTTCTTT.